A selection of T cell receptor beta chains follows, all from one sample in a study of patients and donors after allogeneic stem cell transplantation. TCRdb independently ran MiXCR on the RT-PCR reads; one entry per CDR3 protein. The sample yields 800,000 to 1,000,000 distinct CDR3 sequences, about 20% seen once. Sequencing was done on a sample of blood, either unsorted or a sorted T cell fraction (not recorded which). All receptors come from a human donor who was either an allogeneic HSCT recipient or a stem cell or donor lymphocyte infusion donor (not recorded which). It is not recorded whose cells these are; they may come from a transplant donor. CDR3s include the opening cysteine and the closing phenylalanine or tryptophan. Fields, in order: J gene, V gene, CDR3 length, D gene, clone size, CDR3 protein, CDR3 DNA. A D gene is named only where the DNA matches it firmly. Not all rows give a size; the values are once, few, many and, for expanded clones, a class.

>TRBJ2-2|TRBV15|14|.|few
CATKSGRGTGELFF
TGTGCCACCAAGAGCGGTCGTGGGACCGGGGAGCTGTTTTTT
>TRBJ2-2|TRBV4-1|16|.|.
CASSQVIDSYTGELFF
TGCGCCAGCAGCCAAGTAATCGACTCCTACACCGGGGAGCTGTTTTTT
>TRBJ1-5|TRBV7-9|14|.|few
CASSLGPGAQPQHF
TGTGCCAGCAGCTTGGGGCCGGGGGCCCAGCCCCAGCATTTT
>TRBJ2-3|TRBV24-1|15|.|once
CATSARPPGTDTQYF
TGTGCCACCAGTGCGCGTCCCCCTGGCACAGATACGCAGTATTTT
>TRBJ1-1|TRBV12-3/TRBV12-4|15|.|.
CASSFGGPGNTEAFF
TGTGCCAGCAGTTTCGGGGGGCCGGGGAACACTGAAGCTTTCTTT
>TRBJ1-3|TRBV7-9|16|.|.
CASSLSQREARNTIYF
TGTGCCAGCAGCTTATCCCAAAGGGAGGCCAGGAACACCATATATTTT
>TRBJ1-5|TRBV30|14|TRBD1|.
CAWSAGTGDQPQHF
TGTGCCTGGAGCGCGGGGACAGGGGATCAGCCCCAGCATTTT
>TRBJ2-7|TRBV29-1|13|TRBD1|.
CSVFQGQGYEQYF
TGCAGCGTTTTTCAGGGACAGGGCTACGAGCAGTACTTC
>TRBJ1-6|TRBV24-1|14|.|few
CATSDLTGRSSLHF
TGTGCCACCAGTGATTTAACAGGCCGGTCGTCTCTCCACTTT
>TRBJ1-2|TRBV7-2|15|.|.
CASSLEAASYYGYTF
TGTGCCAGCAGCTTAGAGGCAGCGAGCTACTATGGCTACACCTTC
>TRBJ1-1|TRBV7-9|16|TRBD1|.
CASSLLPGQGNTEAFF
TGTGCCAGCAGCTTATTGCCGGGACAGGGGAACACTGAAGCTTTCTTT
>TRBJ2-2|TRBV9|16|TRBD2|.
CASSDPLARGTGELFF
TGTGCCAGCAGCGACCCACTAGCGCGCGGCACCGGGGAGCTGTTTTTT
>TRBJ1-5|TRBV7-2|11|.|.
CASSLYGPQHF
TGTGCCAGCAGCTTATACGGTCCCCAGCATTTT
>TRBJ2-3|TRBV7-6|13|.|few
CASSPLTPGKQYF
TGTGCCAGCAGCCCACTGACCCCAGGGAAGCAGTATTTT
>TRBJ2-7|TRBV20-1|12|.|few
CSARDLSAEQYF
TGCAGTGCTAGAGATCTGTCGGCGGAGCAGTACTTC
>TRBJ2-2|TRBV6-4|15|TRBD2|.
CASSVASGGSGELFF
TGTGCCAGCAGTGTAGCTAGCGGAGGATCCGGGGAGCTGTTTTTT
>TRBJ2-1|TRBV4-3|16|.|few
CASSQGLGGSSNEQFF
TGCGCCAGCAGCCAAGGACTCGGCGGCAGCTCCAATGAGCAGTTCTTC
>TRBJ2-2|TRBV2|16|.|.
CASTLTRKATTGELFF
TGTGCCAGCACCCTGACCCGGAAAGCCACGACCGGGGAGCTGTTTTTT
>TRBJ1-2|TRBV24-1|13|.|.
CATSAGSTYGYTF
TGTGCCACCAGTGCAGGGTCCACCTATGGCTACACCTTC
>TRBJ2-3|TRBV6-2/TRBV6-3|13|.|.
CASSTPIGDTQYF
TGTGCCAGCAGTACCCCTATAGGAGATACGCAGTATTTT
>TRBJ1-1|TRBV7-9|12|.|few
CASSLTGREAFF
TGTGCCAGCAGCCTAACAGGGAGAGAGGCTTTCTTT
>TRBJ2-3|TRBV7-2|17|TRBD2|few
CASSLIAGGRSTDTQYF
TGTGCCAGCAGCCTGATAGCGGGGGGGAGAAGCACAGATACGCAGTATTTT
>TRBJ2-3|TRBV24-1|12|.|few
CATRGPADTQYF
TGTGCCACCAGAGGACCGGCAGATACGCAGTATTTT
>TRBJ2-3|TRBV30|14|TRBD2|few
CAWSVTSGGDTQYF
TGTGCCTGGAGTGTGACTAGCGGGGGAGATACGCAGTATTTT
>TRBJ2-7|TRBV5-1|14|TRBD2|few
CASSPISGAYEQYF
TGCGCCAGCAGCCCGATTAGCGGGGCCTACGAGCAGTACTTC
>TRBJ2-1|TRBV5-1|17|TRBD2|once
CASSSTGAGGTKNEQFF
TGCGCCAGCAGTTCCACGGGGGCGGGGGGAACTAAGAATGAGCAGTTCTTC
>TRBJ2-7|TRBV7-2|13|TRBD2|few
CASSAGGRYEQYF
TGTGCCAGCTCGGCGGGGGGGCGTTACGAGCAGTACTTC
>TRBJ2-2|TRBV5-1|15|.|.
CASREQHRGGGELFF
TGCGCCAGCAGAGAACAGCATCGGGGTGGCGGGGAGCTGTTTTTT
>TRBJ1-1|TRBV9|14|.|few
CASSPDLFNTEAFF
TGTGCCAGCAGTCCGGACCTATTCAACACTGAAGCTTTCTTT
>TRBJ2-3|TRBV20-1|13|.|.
CSANSLRGDTQYF
TGCAGTGCTAACAGCTTACGGGGAGATACGCAGTATTTT
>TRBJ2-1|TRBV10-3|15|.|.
CAISEWGATYNEQFF
TGTGCCATCAGTGAATGGGGGGCGACCTACAATGAGCAGTTCTTC
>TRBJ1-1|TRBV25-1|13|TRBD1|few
CASSDPGQNEAFF
TGTGCCAGCAGTGACCCGGGACAGAATGAAGCTTTCTTT
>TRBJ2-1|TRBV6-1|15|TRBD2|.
CASSRGTSGRHEQFF
TGTGCCAGCAGTCGCGGGACTAGCGGGAGGCATGAGCAGTTCTTC
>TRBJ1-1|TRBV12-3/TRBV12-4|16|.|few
CASSLGPDGMNTEAFF
TGTGCCAGCAGTTTGGGACCCGACGGCATGAACACTGAAGCTTTCTTT
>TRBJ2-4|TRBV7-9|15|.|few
CASSQVGGAKNIQYF
TGTGCCAGCAGCCAGGTCGGTGGGGCCAAAAACATTCAGTACTTC
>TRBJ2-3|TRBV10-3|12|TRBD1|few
CAISARDRAQYF
TGTGCCATCAGTGCTCGGGACAGAGCGCAGTATTTT
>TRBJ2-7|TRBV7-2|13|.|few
CASSLIFLYEQYF
TGTGCCAGCAGCTTAATCTTCCTCTACGAGCAGTACTTC
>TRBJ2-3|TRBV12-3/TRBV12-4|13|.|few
CASRGPYTDTQYF
TGTGCCAGCAGAGGACCTTACACAGATACGCAGTATTTT
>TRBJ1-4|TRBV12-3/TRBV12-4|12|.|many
CASSLRPEKLFF
TGTGCCAGCAGTTTGAGGCCGGAAAAACTGTTTTTT
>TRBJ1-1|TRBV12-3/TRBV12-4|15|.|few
CASSSYRERNTEAFF
TGTGCCAGCAGTTCCTACAGGGAAAGGAACACTGAAGCTTTCTTT
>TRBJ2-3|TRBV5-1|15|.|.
CASSTGGGRTDTQYF
TGCGCCAGCAGTACGGGAGGGGGCCGCACAGATACGCAGTATTTT
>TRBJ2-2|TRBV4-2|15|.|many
CASSRGGRGTGELFF
TGTGCCAGCAGCCGAGGGGGGAGAGGGACCGGGGAGCTGTTTTTT
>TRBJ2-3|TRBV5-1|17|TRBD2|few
CASSLATAGGSADTQYF
TGCGCCAGCAGCTTGGCCACGGCGGGAGGGTCCGCAGATACGCAGTATTTT
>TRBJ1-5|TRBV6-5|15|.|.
CASSYSTFIPWGGHF
TGTGCCAGCAGTTACTCGACCTTCATTCCCTGGGGAGGGCATTTT
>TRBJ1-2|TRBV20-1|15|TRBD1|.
CSAVEVGTGEYGYTF
TGCAGTGCGGTAGAGGTGGGGACAGGGGAATATGGCTACACCTTC
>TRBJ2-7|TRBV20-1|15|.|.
CSARAGTPGAYEQYF
TGCAGTGCTAGAGCGGGGACACCTGGGGCCTACGAGCAGTACTTC
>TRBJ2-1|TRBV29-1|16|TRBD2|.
CSVEDLRQRGGNEQFF
TGCAGCGTTGAAGATCTACGCCAGCGGGGGGGCAATGAGCAGTTCTTC
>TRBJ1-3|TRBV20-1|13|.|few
CSVLSRHGNTIYF
TGCAGTGTCTTGTCTCGTCATGGAAACACCATATATTTT
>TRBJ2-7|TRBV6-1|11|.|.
CASTRTGEQYF
TGTGCCAGCACCAGGACGGGTGAGCAGTACTTC
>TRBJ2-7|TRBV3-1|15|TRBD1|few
CASSQDDRGTYEQYF
TGTGCCAGCAGCCAAGACGACAGGGGGACCTACGAGCAGTACTTC
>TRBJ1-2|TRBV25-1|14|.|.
CASSDSTASYGYTF
TGTGCCAGCAGTGATTCCACAGCGAGCTATGGCTACACCTTC
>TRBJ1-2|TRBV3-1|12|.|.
CASSQKTTSYTF
TGTGCCAGCAGCCAAAAGACTACCTCCTACACCTTC